This T cell receptor beta chain was identified during a study of cytomegalovirus exposure and HLA in healthy donors. Trimming took 1 base from V and 7 from J, leaving 10 bases between them. Germline CDR1 and CDR2: SGHTA and FQGNSA. The CDR3 loop spans 14 amino acids. The study ran its PCR with 60 Vbeta and 13 Jbeta primers. Assay: immunoSEQ multiplex PCR; the TCRdb copy retains only in-frame clones and omits some. The table has over 100,000 clones, 60% to 80% seen once. The gene calls are TRBV7-2 and TRBJ2-2, with D unresolved. Sequences were obtained from PBMCs. The clonotype originates from a man in his sixties in good health and CMV-seropositive. CDR3 loop: CASSLGPLRGELFF. The CDR3 DNA follows: TGTGCCAGCAGCTTAGGGCCTCTCCGCGGGGAGCTGTTTTTT.